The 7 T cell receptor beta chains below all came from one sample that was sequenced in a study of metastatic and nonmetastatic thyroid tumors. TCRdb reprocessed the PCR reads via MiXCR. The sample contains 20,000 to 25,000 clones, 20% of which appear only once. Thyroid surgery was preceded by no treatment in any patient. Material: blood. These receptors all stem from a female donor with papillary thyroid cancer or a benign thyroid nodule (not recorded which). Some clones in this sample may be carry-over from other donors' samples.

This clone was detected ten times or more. This chain's CDR3 is CASSAGTSGTDTQYF. Here the CDR3 DNA reads TGTGCCAGCAGTGCGGGGACTAGCGGGACAGATACGCAGTATTTT. The gene calls are TRBV6-4 and TRBJ2-3, with TRBD2 matching 12 bases. The CDR3 has 15 residues. Germline V lookup: CDR1 MRHNA, CDR2 SNTAGT. V lost 4 bases to trimming and J lost 3 bases; unmatched junction nucleotides: 2.

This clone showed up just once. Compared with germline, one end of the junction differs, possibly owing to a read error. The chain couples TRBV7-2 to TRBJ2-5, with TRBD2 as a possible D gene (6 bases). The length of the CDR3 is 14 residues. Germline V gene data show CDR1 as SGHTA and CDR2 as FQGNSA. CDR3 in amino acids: CASSHVYGGETQYF. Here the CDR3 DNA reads TGTGCCAGCAGCCACGTGTACGGGGGTGAGACACAGTACTTC.

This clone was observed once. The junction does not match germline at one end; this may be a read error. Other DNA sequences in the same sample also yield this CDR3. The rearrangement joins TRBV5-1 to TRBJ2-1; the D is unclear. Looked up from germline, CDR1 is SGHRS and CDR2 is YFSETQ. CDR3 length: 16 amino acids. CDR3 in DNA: TGTGCCAGCAGCTTGGCGGCTACGTCCGGTGTTGATGAGCAGTTCTTC. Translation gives CASSLAATSGVDEQFF. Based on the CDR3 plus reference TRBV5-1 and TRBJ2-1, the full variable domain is KAGVTQTPRYLIKTRGQQVTLSCSPISGHRSVSWYQQTPGQGLQFLFEYFSETQRNKGNFPGRFSGRQFSNSRSEMNVSTLELGDSALYLCASSLAATSGVDEQFFGPGTRLTVL.

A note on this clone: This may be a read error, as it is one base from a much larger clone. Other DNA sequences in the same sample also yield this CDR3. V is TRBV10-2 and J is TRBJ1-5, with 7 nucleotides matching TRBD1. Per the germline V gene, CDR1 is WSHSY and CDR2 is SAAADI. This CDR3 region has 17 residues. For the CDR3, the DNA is TGCGCCAGCATGGATCAGAGTGGGGGGACAGCTAATCAGCCTCAGCATTTT. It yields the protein CASMDQSGGTANQPQHF.

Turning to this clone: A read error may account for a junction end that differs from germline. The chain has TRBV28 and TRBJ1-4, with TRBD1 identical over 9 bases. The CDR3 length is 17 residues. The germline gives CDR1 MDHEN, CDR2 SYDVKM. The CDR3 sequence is CASISTGGVQYGEKPFF. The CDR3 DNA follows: TGTGCCAGCATTTCGACAGGGGGAGTTCAATATGGTGAAAAACCGTTTTTT.

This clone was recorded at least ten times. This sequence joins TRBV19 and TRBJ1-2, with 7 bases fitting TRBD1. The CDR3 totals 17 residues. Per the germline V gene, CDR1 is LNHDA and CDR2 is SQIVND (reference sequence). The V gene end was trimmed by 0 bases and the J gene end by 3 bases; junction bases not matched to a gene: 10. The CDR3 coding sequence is TGTGCCAGTAGTATAGATCTCCTTGCCGACAGGGACTATGGCTACACCTTC. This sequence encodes CASSIDLLADRDYGYTF.

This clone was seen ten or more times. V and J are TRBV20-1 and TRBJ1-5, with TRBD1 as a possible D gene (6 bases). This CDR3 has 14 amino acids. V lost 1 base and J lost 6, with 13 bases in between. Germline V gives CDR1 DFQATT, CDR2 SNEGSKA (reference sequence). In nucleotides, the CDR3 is TGCAGTGCTAGAGTCGTGGGGGGGGCTCAGCCCCAGCATTTT. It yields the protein CSARVVGGAQPQHF.